The 15 T cell receptor beta chains below come from one sample, sequenced in a study of cytomegalovirus exposure and HLA in healthy donors (TCRdb year 2017). Library prep was done by the immunoSEQ multiplex PCR assay. For the multiplex PCR, a mixture combining 60 forward primers for TCR Vbeta segments and 13 reverse primers for TCR Jbeta segments was used. The source is immuneACCESS, and TCRdb retained only in-frame sequences with V and J called. Part of the clones is not carried over; for the studies checked, unresolved V genes explain less than half of this, and the remainder is unexplained. This sample holds roughly 130,000 clones; about 70% were observed only once. The ten largest clones capture around 2.1% of the sample. The sample taken for sequencing was PBMCs. These receptors were collected from a woman between 40 and 55 years old in good health and CMV-seropositive.

The V and J genes are TRBV18 and TRBJ2-7; 9 nucleotides match TRBD1. Germline CDR1 reads KGHSH; CDR2 reads LQKENI. V shed 3 bases, J shed 6 bases, and the junction held 3 bases outside the gene matches. The CDR3 is 13 residues long. The CDR3 spells CASSPDRGGEQYF. The CDR3, as DNA: TGTGCCAGCTCACCGGACAGGGGAGGCGAGCAGTACTTC.

This chain uses TRBV7-2 with TRBJ2-5, with D unclear. With the DNA end fitting TRBJ2-7 better, the J assignment may be wrong. There are 15 residues in the CDR3. The germline gives CDR1 SGHTA, CDR2 FQGNSA. Here the CDR3 reads CASSLDRFSSYEQYF. The CDR3 coding sequence is TGTGCCAGCAGCTTAGATCGGTTTAGCTCCTACGAGCAGTACTTC.

V is TRBV10-3 and J is TRBJ2-5; TRBD2 aligns across 9 bases. Germline-derived CDR1 and CDR2 are ENHRY and SYGVKD. This CDR3 is built from 15 residues. The J segment lost 5 bases and the V segment lost 8 bases, leaving 12 bases of the junction unmatched. The CDR3 DNA is TGTGCCATCTCGCGCCTAGCGGGAAATGAGGAGACCCAGTACTTC. Translated: CAISRLAGNEETQYF.

V usage is TRBV7-2 and J usage is TRBJ2-7; 7 bases are shared with TRBD2. The CDR3 contains 14 residues. From germline, CDR1 is SGHTA and CDR2 FQGNSA. V gave up 0 bases and J gave up 6 bases; unmatched junction bases: 5. DNA of the CDR3: TGTGCCAGCAGCTTAGCGAACGAGCGGGGCGAGCAGTACTTC. Protein sequence: CASSLANERGEQYF.

This chain uses TRBV5-6 with TRBJ1-5; 7 nucleotides agree with TRBD1. Per germline, CDR1 SGHDT and CDR2 YYEEEE. This CDR3 region has 18 residues. After removal of 1 base from V and 2 bases from J, the junction contained 12 bases not matched to a gene. The CDR3 nucleotides are TGTGCCAGCAGCTTGTCAGGGGGTGGGAGTCGTGGCAATCAGCCCCAGCATTTT. It codes for CASSLSGGGSRGNQPQHF.

The J gene is TRBJ2-5, the V gene TRBV11-2; no reliable D call. The CDR3 length is 14 residues. V lost 1 base and J 2 bases, leaving 8 bases between the germline ends. Germline CDR1 and CDR2: SGHAT and FQNNGV. DNA of the CDR3: TGTGCCAGCAGCTTAGGCAGACTGCAAGAGACCCAGTACTTC. As protein: CASSLGRLQETQYF.

This chain links TRBV15 with TRBJ1-1; maybe TRBD1 (5 bases). The CDR3 has 13 amino acids. CDR1 is LNHNV, CDR2 YYDKDF, per germline (reference sequence). Trimming removed 5 bases at V and 3 bases at J, with 10 bases between. The CDR3 DNA follows: TGTGCCACCAGCGGCAGGGCGGACACTGAAGCTTTCTTT. Amino acid sequence: CATSGRADTEAFF.

The gene calls are TRBV5-6 and TRBJ1-6, with unresolved D. V gave up 5 bases and J gave up 7 bases, with 16 bases separating them. This CDR3 region has 15 residues. CDR1 SGHDT and CDR2 YYEEEE come from the germline V gene. CDR3 region: CASSGGVTYNSPLHF. CDR3 nucleotide sequence: TGTGCCAGCAGTGGCGGGGTTACGTACAATTCACCCCTCCACTTT.

V usage is TRBV18 and J usage is TRBJ1-2; D is perhaps TRBD1 (5 bases). The germline CDR1 and CDR2 sequences are KGHSH and LQKENI. The V and J ends lost 1 base and 5 bases respectively, with 8 bases between them. CDR3 length: 13 amino acids. The CDR3 region has the DNA TGTGCCAGCTCACCACAGGGGAATTATGGCTACACCTTC. It yields the protein CASSPQGNYGYTF. Drawing the rest from reference TRBV18 and TRBJ1-2, the complete variable domain is NAGVMQNPRHLVRRRGQEARLRCSPMKGHSHVYWYRQLPEEGLKFMVYLQKENIIDESGMPKERFSAEFPKEGPSILRIQQVVRGDSAAYFCASSPQGNYGYTFGSGTRLTVV.

This sequence joins TRBV6-5 and TRBJ2-1; possible D gene TRBD1, 6 bases. Germline values: CDR1 MNHEY, CDR2 SVGAGI. V lost 6 bases, J lost 6 bases, and 6 bases lay in between. The CDR3 is 11 amino acids. In DNA form, the CDR3 reads TGTGCCAGCAGCAGGGGCAATGAGCAGTTCTTC. Its protein is CASSRGNEQFF.

This chain connects TRBV9 to TRBJ2-5; 16 bases align to TRBD2. The J call may not be correct, given that the DNA end is closer to TRBJ2-7. The CDR3 runs 17 residues. Germline values: CDR1 SGDLS, CDR2 YYNGEE. The CDR3 loop reads CASSVGPGLAGGYEQYF. In DNA form, the CDR3 reads TGTGCCAGCAGCGTAGGCCCGGGACTAGCGGGAGGGTACGAGCAGTACTTC.

The rearrangement joins TRBV19 to TRBJ2-5; the match to TRBD2 covers 8 bases. CDR1 and CDR2 (germline): LNHDA, SQIVND (reference sequence). There are 15 residues in the CDR3. The V gene end was trimmed by 6 bases and the J gene end by 1 base; junction bases not matched to a gene: 7. CDR3 loop: CASRREGSTQETQYF. In DNA form, the CDR3 reads TGTGCCAGTAGACGGGAGGGATCAACCCAAGAGACCCAGTACTTC.

The V gene is TRBV6-6, the J gene TRBJ2-6; weak D call: TRBD1 (5 bases). This CDR3 contains 16 residues. The V and J ends lost 2 bases and 3 bases respectively, with 11 bases between them. Germline CDR1 is MNHNY and CDR2 is SVGAGI (reference sequence). The CDR3, as DNA: TGTGCCAGCAGTTACGGACCAGGGTATGGGGCCAACGTCCTGACTTTC. This gives the protein CASSYGPGYGANVLTF.

This clone was detected only a few times. This rearrangement joins TRBV5-6 to TRBJ2-1; D unresolved. The CDR3 totals 14 residues. Germline V gene sequence: CDR1 SGHDT, CDR2 YYEEEE. Trimming cost V 1 base and J 3 bases, with 8 bases left between them. CDR3 sequence (DNA): TGTGCCAGCAGCTTGTACTTAAACTACAATGAGCAGTTCTTC. It translates to CASSLYLNYNEQFF.

In this sample, this clone turned up a few times. Other DNA sequences in this sample translate to the same CDR3. V gene TRBV4-2 combines with J gene TRBJ1-1; D unclear. V was pared by 1 base and J by 5 bases, with 5 bases between. The CDR3 contains 12 residues. The germline CDR1 and CDR2 sequences are LGHNA and YNFKEQ. The CDR3 bases are TGTGCCAGCAGCCAAGTATCGACTGAAGCTTTCTTT. This encodes CASSQVSTEAFF.